These T cell receptor beta chains were read from a single sample in a study of blood T cells in healthy people across ages. TCRdb passed the 5' RACE reads through MiXCR, listing each CDR3 protein once. The table includes about 580,000 distinct CDR3 sequences, roughly 48% detected once. The sequencing input was blood. The receptors stem from a man older than 75 in good health. Each CDR3 is given with its conserved first and last residue. Fields, in order: J gene, clone size, V gene, D gene, CDR3 DNA, CDR3 protein. D genes are given only for firm matches. Not all rows give a size; the values are once, few, many and, for expanded clones, a class.

J gene: TRBJ2-7; clone size: .; V gene: TRBV12-3/TRBV12-4; D gene: .; CDR3 DNA: TGTGCCAGCAGTTTGTTACAGTCCGAGCAGTACTTC; CDR3 protein: CASSLLQSEQYF
J gene: TRBJ2-3; clone size: many; V gene: TRBV5-1; D gene: TRBD2; CDR3 DNA: TGCGCCAGCAGCTTGGCGACTAGCGGGAGGGATACGCAGTATTTT; CDR3 protein: CASSLATSGRDTQYF
J gene: TRBJ1-1; clone size: .; V gene: TRBV6-5; D gene: TRBD1; CDR3 DNA: TGTGCCAGCAGTTCCCTGGACAGGGTATCCACTGAAGCTTTCTTT; CDR3 protein: CASSSLDRVSTEAFF
J gene: TRBJ1-5; clone size: many; V gene: TRBV6-5; D gene: TRBD1; CDR3 DNA: TGTGCCAGCAGGCCCGGGACAGGGGGCGATCAGCCCCAGCATTTT; CDR3 protein: CASRPGTGGDQPQHF
J gene: TRBJ2-5; clone size: few; V gene: TRBV5-1; D gene: .; CDR3 DNA: TGCGCCAGCAGCTTGGCCGAGGGGTTCGAGACCCAGTACTTC; CDR3 protein: CASSLAEGFETQYF
J gene: TRBJ1-1; clone size: .; V gene: TRBV7-9; D gene: .; CDR3 DNA: TGTGCCAGCAGTGGACGGAACTCTTTGAACACTGAAGCTTTCTTT; CDR3 protein: CASSGRNSLNTEAFF
J gene: TRBJ1-1; clone size: .; V gene: TRBV4-3; D gene: .; CDR3 DNA: TGCGCCAGCAGCCACCGACCCAGGGACGGCACTGAAGCTTTCTTT; CDR3 protein: CASSHRPRDGTEAFF
J gene: TRBJ2-2; clone size: many; V gene: TRBV6-5; D gene: .; CDR3 DNA: TGTGCCAGCAAATCCCGGGACACAAACACCGGGGAGCTGTTTTTT; CDR3 protein: CASKSRDTNTGELFF
J gene: TRBJ2-1; clone size: .; V gene: TRBV20-1; D gene: .; CDR3 DNA: TGCAGTGCTAGAGATCCAGACGGGAGAGCCAATGAGCAGTTCTTC; CDR3 protein: CSARDPDGRANEQFF
J gene: TRBJ1-1; clone size: few; V gene: TRBV20-1; D gene: .; CDR3 DNA: TGCAGTGCTAGAGTTCGGGCTAGCAGGAACACTGAAGCTTTCTTT; CDR3 protein: CSARVRASRNTEAFF
J gene: TRBJ2-1; clone size: .; V gene: TRBV5-1; D gene: TRBD2; CDR3 DNA: TGCGCCAGCAGCGGCGCGCGGGAGCCCTACAATGAGCAGTTCTTC; CDR3 protein: CASSGAREPYNEQFF
J gene: TRBJ2-1; clone size: .; V gene: TRBV20-1; D gene: TRBD1; CDR3 DNA: TGCAGTGCTTCAAGGACAGGCCGGAATGAGCAGTTCTTC; CDR3 protein: CSASRTGRNEQFF
J gene: TRBJ2-7; clone size: .; V gene: TRBV12-3/TRBV12-4; D gene: TRBD1; CDR3 DNA: TGTGCCAGCACCGAGACAGGGGCCGAGCAGTACTTC; CDR3 protein: CASTETGAEQYF
J gene: TRBJ2-7; clone size: .; V gene: TRBV29-1; D gene: TRBD1; CDR3 DNA: TGCAGCGTTTCCGGGGGTCGTGGGCAGGGGGCCTTTTACGAGCAGTACTTC; CDR3 protein: CSVSGGRGQGAFYEQYF
J gene: TRBJ2-1; clone size: .; V gene: TRBV11-2; D gene: TRBD2; CDR3 DNA: TGTGCCAGCAGCTTAGCAGGGCCTAGCGGGGCTGAGCAGTTCTTC; CDR3 protein: CASSLAGPSGAEQFF
J gene: TRBJ1-2; clone size: .; V gene: TRBV10-3; D gene: .; CDR3 DNA: TGTGCCATCAATTCCAGGGTCGACTATGGCTACACCTTC; CDR3 protein: CAINSRVDYGYTF
J gene: TRBJ2-1; clone size: .; V gene: TRBV7-2; D gene: .; CDR3 DNA: TGTGCCAGCAGCGGAACGGGACTCCGAATTTACAATGAGCAGTTCTTC; CDR3 protein: CASSGTGLRIYNEQFF
J gene: TRBJ2-1; clone size: once; V gene: TRBV5-1; D gene: TRBD2; CDR3 DNA: TGCGCCAGCAGCTTCTCCGGGACTAGCGGGTTCCACAATGAGCAGTTCTTC; CDR3 protein: CASSFSGTSGFHNEQFF
J gene: TRBJ1-2; clone size: many; V gene: TRBV6-6; D gene: .; CDR3 DNA: TGTGCCAGCAGTCCCAGTTTAGGGGTCGGCTACACCTTC; CDR3 protein: CASSPSLGVGYTF
J gene: TRBJ1-2; clone size: .; V gene: TRBV27; D gene: TRBD1; CDR3 DNA: TGTGCCAGCAGTTTCACAGGGGCACATGGCTACACCTTC; CDR3 protein: CASSFTGAHGYTF
J gene: TRBJ2-7; clone size: many; V gene: TRBV20-1; D gene: TRBD1; CDR3 DNA: TGCAGTGCTTCTGGACAGGTTCGGAACGAGCAGTACTTC; CDR3 protein: CSASGQVRNEQYF
J gene: TRBJ2-1; clone size: few; V gene: TRBV12-3/TRBV12-4; D gene: .; CDR3 DNA: TGTGCCAGCAGTTCTGAGGGGATTGGTCCCTACAATGAGCAGTTCTTC; CDR3 protein: CASSSEGIGPYNEQFF
J gene: TRBJ2-1; clone size: .; V gene: TRBV7-3; D gene: .; CDR3 DNA: TGTGCCAGCAGCCCACGTGAAGGGTACGCTAAATACAATGAGCAGTTCTTC; CDR3 protein: CASSPREGYAKYNEQFF
J gene: TRBJ2-5; clone size: few; V gene: TRBV4-1; D gene: .; CDR3 DNA: TGCGCCAGCAGCCAAGTACGCAGGATCGAGACCCAGTACTTC; CDR3 protein: CASSQVRRIETQYF
J gene: TRBJ2-1; clone size: few; V gene: TRBV4-3; D gene: TRBD2; CDR3 DNA: TGCGCCAGCAGCCGTCTTACTAGGACTAGCGGGGGAGCCTACAATGAGCAGTTCTTC; CDR3 protein: CASSRLTRTSGGAYNEQFF
J gene: TRBJ1-2; clone size: .; V gene: TRBV5-1; D gene: .; CDR3 DNA: TGCGCCAGCAGCCCGACTTACCCGGTTGATGGCTGCACCTTC; CDR3 protein: CASSPTYPVDGCTF
J gene: TRBJ2-1; clone size: few; V gene: TRBV20-1; D gene: TRBD1; CDR3 DNA: TGCAGTGCTGACAGGGGCCTCTCCTACAATGAGCAGTTCTTC; CDR3 protein: CSADRGLSYNEQFF
J gene: TRBJ2-7; clone size: .; V gene: TRBV14; D gene: .; CDR3 DNA: TGTGCCAGCAGCCAAGAATACGGGACTGACGTTACCTACGAGCAGTACTTC; CDR3 protein: CASSQEYGTDVTYEQYF
J gene: TRBJ2-1; clone size: few; V gene: TRBV10-3; D gene: TRBD2; CDR3 DNA: TGTGCCATCACCTGGGGAGGGAAGAACAATGAGCAGTTCTTC; CDR3 protein: CAITWGGKNNEQFF
J gene: TRBJ2-1; clone size: few; V gene: TRBV7-2; D gene: .; CDR3 DNA: TGTGCCAGCAGCTTAGGACTGGACAATGAGCAGTTCTTC; CDR3 protein: CASSLGLDNEQFF
J gene: TRBJ2-2; clone size: .; V gene: TRBV5-1; D gene: .; CDR3 DNA: TGCGCCAGCAGCTTGGTGGCGCACTCAAGCACCGGGGAGCTGTTTTTT; CDR3 protein: CASSLVAHSSTGELFF
J gene: TRBJ2-7; clone size: .; V gene: TRBV20-1; D gene: .; CDR3 DNA: TGCAGTGCTAGAGATGTTGGGGGCGAGCAGTACTTC; CDR3 protein: CSARDVGGEQYF
J gene: TRBJ1-1; clone size: few; V gene: TRBV6-5; D gene: TRBD1; CDR3 DNA: TGTGCCAGCAGGCGACAGGGGCCGATGAACACTGAAGCTTTCTTT; CDR3 protein: CASRRQGPMNTEAFF
J gene: TRBJ1-5; clone size: .; V gene: TRBV20-1; D gene: TRBD1; CDR3 DNA: TGCAGTGCTAGGGGACAGGGTACAAGCAATCAGCCCCAGCATTTT; CDR3 protein: CSARGQGTSNQPQHF
J gene: TRBJ2-3; clone size: .; V gene: TRBV7-2; D gene: .; CDR3 DNA: TGTGCCAGTAAGGGGGGGATTAGCACAGATACGCAGTATTTT; CDR3 protein: CASKGGISTDTQYF
J gene: TRBJ2-5; clone size: .; V gene: TRBV7-2; D gene: TRBD2; CDR3 DNA: TGTGCCAGCAGCACAAGACTAGCGGGGGGCCAAGAGACCCAGTACTTC; CDR3 protein: CASSTRLAGGQETQYF
J gene: TRBJ2-7; clone size: .; V gene: TRBV3-1; D gene: TRBD2; CDR3 DNA: TGTGCCAGCAGCCGAACTAGCGGGAGTATCCACGAGCAGTACTTC; CDR3 protein: CASSRTSGSIHEQYF
J gene: TRBJ2-5; clone size: .; V gene: TRBV6-2/TRBV6-3; D gene: TRBD2; CDR3 DNA: TGTGCCAGCGGAAAGACTAGCGGAGACAATGAGCAGTTC; CDR3 protein: CASGKTSGDNEQF